The present T cell receptor beta chain was sequenced within a study of Graves' ophthalmopathy and Graves' hyperthyroidism. Overall study: Before any treatment was given, at initial diagnosis, peripheral blood was collected. Findings and caveats of the study: Blood samples also showed most expanded thyroid clonotypes exceeding 0.001 frequency.

About this clonotype itself: Its antigen remains unknown.

J gave up 2 bases and V 3 bases, and 6 bases lay outside the gene matches. Germline loops: CDR1 SQVTM, CDR2 ANQGSEA. The length of the CDR3 is 15 residues. RNA transcripts yielded amplified TCR beta CDR3 regions. First-round RT-PCR used HTBI primers; second-round multiplex PCR followed. Each CDR3 protein gets one entry after TCRdb re-called the multiplex PCR reads with MiXCR. The table includes approximately 700,000 distinct CDR3 sequences, just over 40% detected once. Uncontrolled infections, pregnancy, lactation or other autoimmune diseases led to patient exclusion. The authors used Ficoll-Paque density gradient centrifugation to separate PBMCs. The input was roughly 9.3 ml of fresh peripheral blood.

This chain links TRBV29-1 with TRBJ2-5; 10 bases are a match to TRBD2. The clonotype comes from an adult man with Graves' ophthalmopathy. The sequencing input was peripheral blood. CDR3 loop: CSVDTGTSAQETQYF. The CDR3 DNA reads TGCAGCGTTGATACCGGGACTAGCGCACAAGAGACCCAGTACTTC.